The 21 T cell receptor beta chains reported below all come from one sample, sequenced in a study of human T cells and chemical hapten exposure. Noted time point: patch test 2, 6 weeks after DPC sensitization. Stated treatment: therapeutic diphenylcyclopropenone sensitization with weekly scalp DPC. TCRdb analysed the RACE reads with MiXCR anew, one entry per CDR3 protein. The table shows 100,000 or so distinct CDR3 sequences, with approximately 10% occurring only once. The sample in question was whole blood, obtained in connection with sensitization to the hapten diphenylcyclopropenone (DPC). These receptor sequences come from a man between 35 and 55 years old with alopecia areata. Some clones in this sample may be carry-over from other donors' samples.

This clonotype was counted between two and nine times. The chain is built from TRBV3-1 and TRBJ1-6; D unclear. The CDR3 has 14 amino acids. Per the germline V gene, CDR1 is LGHDT and CDR2 is YNNKEL (reference sequence). The ends were cut back, 2 bases at V and 7 bases at J, with 9 bases in the middle. CDR3 DNA sequence: TGTGCCAGCAGCCAACCCGCCCAGAATTCACCCCTCCACTTT. Translation gives CASSQPAQNSPLHF.

Ten or more counts support this clonotype. V is TRBV25-1 and J is TRBJ2-4; 8 positions agree with TRBD1. The CDR3 runs 13 residues. After removal of 11 bases from V and 8 bases from J, the junction contained 11 bases not matched to a gene. Germline lookup yields CDR1 MGHDK and CDR2 SYGVNS. As DNA, the CDR3 is TGTGCCTCGAGTACAGGGGGAACGGACATTCAGTACTTC. Translated, it gives CASSTGGTDIQYF.

This clonotype was observed a handful of times. The chain links TRBV7-9 to TRBJ2-2, with D uncertain. V lost 5 bases and J 3 bases, leaving 7 bases between the germline ends. Germline-derived CDR1 and CDR2 are SEHNR and FQNEAQ (reference sequence). The CDR3 is made up of 13 amino acids. The DNA for the CDR3 is TGTGCCAGCAGCCCATCGTACACCGGGGAGCTGTTTTTT. Protein sequence: CASSPSYTGELFF.

This clonotype was detected once. The chain carries TRBV5-3 and TRBJ1-5; possibly TRBD1 for D (5 bases). TRBV5-3 is given ORF status, its function remaining uncertain. The CDR3 length is 13 residues. Deletions cut 1 base from V and 5 bases from J, with 7 bases between. The CDR3, as DNA: TGTGCCAGAAGCTTGCGCAGGGATCAGCCCCAGCATTTT. Protein sequence: CARSLRRDQPQHF.

This clonotype was detected only a few times. In DNA, the CDR3 is TGTGCCAGCAGCTTTGGGGGGGCGCGGACCGGGGAGCTGTTTTTT. This gives the protein CASSFGGARTGELFF. This sequence joins TRBV11-2 and TRBJ2-2; D is possibly TRBD2 (7 bases). Trimming took 3 bases from V and 5 from J, leaving 13 bases between them. The CDR3 spans 15 residues. Germline loops: CDR1 SGHAT, CDR2 FQNNGV. The whole variable domain, filled in from reference TRBV11-2 and TRBJ2-2, reads EAGVAQSPRYKIIEKRQSVAFWCNPISGHATLYWYQQILGQGPKLLIQFQNNGVVDDSQLPKDRFSAERLKGVDSTLKIQPAKLEDSAVYLCASSFGGARTGELFFGEGSRLTVL.

This clonotype appeared a few times. The chain joins TRBV3-1 to TRBJ2-7; unclear D gene. CDR1 LGHDT and CDR2 YNNKEL come from the germline V gene (reference sequence). This CDR3 is 16 amino acids long. The ends were cut back, 0 bases at V and 0 bases at J, with 12 bases in the middle. DNA of the CDR3: TGTGCCAGCAGCCAAGAAGGGCAACGGGCCTCCTACGAGCAGTACTTC. Residues: CASSQEGQRASYEQYF.

This clonotype was detected many times. This rearrangement joins TRBV6-4 to TRBJ1-1; D is unresolved. The germline V and J ends were trimmed by 4 bases and 0 bases, with 6 bases remaining between them. CDR3 length: 13 amino acids. Germline-derived CDR1 and CDR2 are MRHNA and SNTAGT. CDR3 nucleotides: TGTGCCAGCAGTGCAGATATGAACACTGAAGCTTTCTTT. Translation gives CASSADMNTEAFF.

This clonotype was detected a few times. V and J are TRBV11-2 and TRBJ2-3; D unclear. The CDR3 runs 14 residues. The germline gives CDR1 SGHAT, CDR2 FQNNGV. Trimming removed 1 base at V and 8 bases at J, with 13 bases between. The CDR3, as DNA: TGTGCCAGCAGCTTAGGAGGTGCGACTGGTACGCAGTATTTT. Translated: CASSLGGATGTQYF.

This clonotype showed up just a few times. The chain joins TRBV11-1 to TRBJ2-5; unclear D gene. The germline CDR1 and CDR2 sequences are SGHAT and FQDESV (reference sequence). Trimming shortened V by 3 bases and J by 1 base, and 12 bases separated the two germline ends. This CDR3 spans 15 amino acids. The CDR3 coding sequence is TGTGCCAGCAGCTTTCCCCAAGGACCCCAAGAGACCCAGTACTTC. Its protein product is CASSFPQGPQETQYF.

The CDR3 protein is CASTRSWLSNTEAFF. In DNA, the CDR3 is TGTGCCAGCACCAGAAGTTGGCTGTCGAACACTGAAGCTTTCTTT. The gene calls are TRBV27 and TRBJ1-1, with no clear D. This CDR3 has 15 amino acids. The germline V gene encodes CDR1 MNHEY and CDR2 SMNVEV (reference sequence). Trimming left V 7 bases short and J 1 base short, with 16 bases between.

This clonotype has more than one count but fewer than ten. J is TRBJ1-5 and V is TRBV6-5; D may be TRBD1 (6 bases). The ends were cut back, 4 bases at V and 5 bases at J, with 12 bases in the middle. The CDR3 has 14 residues. The germline CDR1 and CDR2 sequences are MNHEY and SVGAGI. The CDR3 DNA reads as TGTGCCAGCAGTTTGGGGCAGGGGTATCAGCCCCAGCATTTT. This sequence encodes CASSLGQGYQPQHF.

This clonotype has more than one count but fewer than ten. The chain links TRBV2 to TRBJ1-1, with D possibly matching TRBD1 (5 bases). Trimming took off 10 bases at V and 1 base at J, with 10 bases between the two ends. CDR3 size: 12 residues. Germline-derived CDR1 and CDR2 are SNHLY and FYNNEI. The CDR3 DNA reads TGTGCCACCGACAGTAGGAACACTGAAGCTTTCTTT. Translated: CATDSRNTEAFF.

V is TRBV14 and J is TRBJ2-3; D is unresolved. CDR3 length equals 13 residues. Per the germline V gene, CDR1 is SGHDN and CDR2 is FVKESK. V dropped 4 bases and J dropped 4 bases, with 9 bases sitting between them. The CDR3 sequence is CASSRSLADTQYF. The CDR3 DNA reads as TGTGCCAGCAGCCGGTCCCTTGCAGATACGCAGTATTTT.

Ten or more counts support this clonotype. The chain carries TRBV20-1 and TRBJ2-5; 8 bases agree with TRBD2. From germline, CDR1 is DFQATT and CDR2 SNEGSKA (reference sequence). The CDR3 covers 14 residues. The ends lost 6 bases at V and 0 bases at J; junction bases unmatched: 6. DNA of the CDR3: TGCAGTGCACCTATACTAGCGGACCAAGAGACCCAGTACTTC. Protein product: CSAPILADQETQYF.

J is TRBJ2-7 and V is TRBV4-3; weak D call: TRBD2 (5 bases). This CDR3 contains 19 residues. Between the trimmed V and J ends, which lost 4 bases and 3 bases, there was a span of 28 bases. Germline V gene sequence: CDR1 LGHNA, CDR2 YSLEER. CDR3 sequence: CASSPSLRGFAKNHYEQYF. The CDR3 DNA is TGCGCCAGCAGCCCCTCCCTACGCGGGTTCGCGAAGAACCACTACGAGCAGTACTTC.

The chain recombines TRBV27 with TRBJ2-1; 15 bases are shared with TRBD2. The CDR3 extends over 18 amino acids. The germline CDR1 and CDR2 sequences are MNHEY and SMNVEV (reference sequence). The junction had 14 bases not matched to a gene; V was cut back by 6 bases and J by 8 bases. DNA for the CDR3: TGTGCCAGCAGGGGACTAGCGGGAGGATCCAGGAGAGGGGATGAGCAGTTCTTC. Translation gives CASRGLAGGSRRGDEQFF.

This clonotype has a count of ten or more. The chain has TRBV2 and TRBJ1-5; unclear D gene. The CDR3 length is 13 residues. The germline CDR1 and CDR2 sequences are SNHLY and FYNNEI. The V gene lost 8 bases and the J gene lost 7 bases, with 15 bases spanning the gap. The CDR3 nucleotides are TGTGCCAGCTTAAAAGGCTTGGAACAGCCCCAGCATTTT. Its protein is CASLKGLEQPQHF. The whole variable domain, filled in from reference TRBV2 and TRBJ1-5, reads EPEVTQTPSHQVTQMGQEVILRCVPISNHLYFYWYRQILGQKVEFLVSFYNNEISEKSEIFDDQFSVERPDGSNFTLKIRSTKLEDSAMYFCASLKGLEQPQHFGDGTRLSIL.

This clonotype was observed a few times. The V and J genes are TRBV30 and TRBJ2-7; no reliable D call. The CDR3 consists of 13 residues. The V gene lost 3 bases and the J gene lost 6 bases, with 15 bases spanning the gap. The germline gives CDR1 GTSNPN, CDR2 SVGIG (reference sequence). The CDR3 here is CAWSRFHESEQYF. The CDR3 region has the DNA TGTGCCTGGAGCCGCTTCCATGAGAGCGAGCAGTACTTC.

The CDR3 here is CSALRGTSTDTQYF. Here the CDR3 DNA reads TGCAGTGCTCTTCGAGGCACTAGCACAGATACGCAGTATTTT. The chain recombines TRBV20-1 with TRBJ2-3; D gene unclear. Deletions cut 5 bases from V and 0 bases from J, with 12 bases between. CDR1 DFQATT and CDR2 SNEGSKA come from the germline V gene (reference sequence). This CDR3 has 14 amino acids.

The rearrangement joins TRBV2 to TRBJ2-1; D is unresolved. V was shortened by 4 bases and J by 9 bases, with 10 bases between the two germline ends. Germline V gene lookup returns CDR1 SNHLY and CDR2 FYNNEI. CDR3 length: 12 residues. The CDR3 protein is CASSVHPPEQFF. The CDR3 bases are TGTGCCAGCAGTGTCCACCCGCCTGAGCAGTTCTTC.

This clonotype came up a few times. The chain is built from TRBV12-3 or TRBV12-4 and TRBJ1-5; D unresolved. V was cut by 2 bases and J by 15 bases, with 14 bases left in between. CDR3 length: 12 residues. The CDR3 DNA follows: TGTGCCAGCAGTTTATCCGGGATGCACTGGCATTTT. It codes for CASSLSGMHWHF.